Below are 4 T cell receptor beta chains sequenced from a single sample in a study of CD8 T cells in Susac syndrome. RNA, at about 0.45 to 1 ug, was reverse transcribed with random hexamers. TCRdb re-called the immunoSEQ multiplex PCR reads with MiXCR, one entry per CDR3 protein. The data show about 150,000 distinct CDR3 sequences, over 90% seen once. The sample was CD8+ T cells from PBMCs. The receptor set was obtained from a human donor with Susac syndrome.

The rearrangement uses TRBV5-6 and TRBJ2-6; unclear D gene. The germline V gene has CDR1 SGHDT and CDR2 YYEEEE. Trimming removed 4 bases from V and 3 bases from J, with 11 bases in between. CDR3 length equals 15 residues. The CDR3 protein is CASSPTTIGANVLTF. CDR3 coding DNA: TGTGCCAGCAGCCCAACGACAATTGGGGCCAACGTCCTGACTTTC. Looking up the rest from reference TRBV5-6 and TRBJ2-6 gives the full variable domain: DAGVTQSPTHLIKTRGQQVTLRCSPKSGHDTVSWYQQALGQGPQFIFQYYEEEERQRGNFPDRFSGHQFPNYSSELNVNALLLGDSALYLCASSPTTIGANVLTFGAGSRLTVL.

V and J are TRBV27 and TRBJ1-1, with a tentative D call TRBD1 (5 bases). This CDR3 has 13 amino acids. Germline V gives CDR1 MNHEY, CDR2 SMNVEV (reference sequence). Trimming removed 8 bases at V and 2 bases at J, with 12 bases between. CDR3 in amino acids: CASGLQENTEAFF. CDR3 DNA: TGTGCCAGCGGGTTACAGGAAAACACTGAAGCTTTCTTT.

This rearrangement joins TRBV2 to TRBJ2-4; no clear D gene. CDR1 and CDR2 (germline): SNHLY, FYNNEI. This CDR3 has 14 residues. V was shortened by 6 bases and J by 9 bases, with 18 bases between the two germline ends. Here the CDR3 reads CASRVGWQDGIQYF. The CDR3 bases are TGTGCCAGCAGGGTGGGGTGGCAGGACGGCATTCAGTACTTC. Based on the CDR3 plus reference TRBV2 and TRBJ2-4, the full variable domain is EPEVTQTPSHQVTQMGQEVILRCVPISNHLYFYWYRQILGQKVEFLVSFYNNEISEKSEIFDDQFSVERPDGSNFTLKIRSTKLEDSAMYFCASRVGWQDGIQYFGAGTRLSVL.

This clonotype was observed a single time. V is TRBV27 and J is TRBJ1-1; D unclear. Germline V CDR1 and CDR2: MNHEY, SMNVEV (reference sequence). V shed 2 bases and J shed 7 bases, with 14 bases lying between them. This CDR3 has 14 residues. CDR3 sequence reads: CASSLNGEYGEAFF. The CDR3 DNA follows: TGTGCCAGCAGTTTAAACGGGGAGTACGGTGAAGCTTTCTTT.